This TCR beta chain was retrieved from a study of OX40 agonist ivuxolimab in advanced cancers. Clones were read by immunoSEQ multiplex PCR, and TCRdb kept only the in-frame ones, dropping some. The table includes 20,000 to 30,000 clones, about 88% detected once. This CDR3 has 16 residues. CDR1 and CDR2 from the germline V gene are KGHSH and LQKENI. The V end was cut by 3 bases, the J end by 3 bases, with 17 bases between. This receptor was taken from an adult with an advanced solid tumor such as melanoma, head and neck, liver or kidney cancer. The material sequenced was CD4+ or CD8+ T cells sorted from blood, taken in a trial of the OX40 agonist ivuxolimab. The V gene is TRBV18, the J gene TRBJ1-2; D might be TRBD1 (5 bases). The CDR3, as DNA: TGTGCCAGCTCACCCCCGTCAGGGAAGGAGCACTATGGCTACACCTTC. This sequence encodes CASSPPSGKEHYGYTF.